Given below is one T cell receptor (beta chain) in context. These data belong to a study of blood T cell repertoires in COVID-19. Study context: COVID-19 samples from acute and convalescent phases originated in the United States, Italy and Spain. The analysed material was cDNA or gDNA that came from T cells, B-cell-depleted T cells, or PBMCs.

TCRdb keeps only in-frame clones here, not all; method: immunoSEQ multiplex PCR. The table includes 390,000 or so clones, roughly 89% detected once. The ends were cut back, 6 bases at V and 3 bases at J, with 8 bases in the middle. CDR1 and CDR2 (germline): ENHRY, SYGVKD. This CDR3 has 12 residues. Sequencing was carried out using peripheral blood. The receptor was derived from a woman aged 25 to 39 with active or convalescent COVID-19. This chain connects TRBV10-3 to TRBJ1-1, with D possibly matching TRBD1 (6 bases). This chain's CDR3 is CAIRDSHTEAFF. The CDR3 DNA follows: TGTGCCATCAGGGACAGCCACACTGAAGCTTTCTTT.